This TCR beta chain was identified during a study of cytomegalovirus exposure and HLA in healthy donors. A remark on this clone: Its antigen remains unknown.

Study conclusions and caveats: Later analysis demonstrated an association between a missense DCLRE1C variant and TCR beta V- and J-gene trimming. Analysis performed later showed TCR beta chains linked to HLA being more clonally expanded than equally common others. In a later analysis, at a false discovery rate of 0.05, 16,951 TCR beta sequences matched HLA alleles.

This CDR3 is built from 13 residues. V lost 4 bases and J 2 bases, leaving 9 bases between the germline ends. CDR1 SGHDT and CDR2 YYEEEE come from the germline V gene. The PCR made use of 60 Vbeta and 13 Jbeta primers. Authors' analysis steps: Approximately 12 million of tens of millions of unique TCR beta chains were shared, per a later count. Measured with immunoSEQ multiplex PCR; TCRdb has only the in-frame clones, and not every one. V and J calls and clone size are given by that table; D and trimming were obtained from the DNA. Of 120,000 or so clones detected, around 80% appear once; the ten largest clones hold 2% to 2.5%.

The receptor was derived from a man aged 25-40 years in good health and CMV-seronegative. Sequencing was carried out using PBMCs. The V and J genes are TRBV5-6 and TRBJ2-5; possibly TRBD1 for D (5 bases). This chain's CDR3 is CASSGAGQETQYF. In DNA, the CDR3 is TGTGCCAGCAGCGGCGCAGGGCAAGAGACCCAGTACTTC.